The 18 T cell receptor beta chains below were found in one sample sequenced in a study of T cell responses to AZD1222 COVID-19 vaccine. Sequencing used immunoSEQ multiplex PCR; TCRdb keeps in-frame clones, though not all of them. This table holds 95,000 to 100,000 clones, 70% to 85% found once. Material: peripheral blood, obtained 28 days after the second AZD1222 dose. Receptors originate from an adult who received the AZD1222 COVID-19 vaccine.

The rearrangement uses TRBV27 and TRBJ2-2; a weak D match, TRBD2 (6 bases). The CDR3 spans 16 residues. The V gene's germline CDR1 is MNHEY and CDR2 SMNVEV (reference sequence). Trimming pared 0 bases from V and 4 bases from J, leaving 12 bases between. CDR3 residues: CASSLSGGIGTGELFF. The DNA of the CDR3 is TGTGCCAGCAGTTTATCGGGGGGTATCGGCACCGGGGAGCTGTTTTTT.

The chain links TRBV2 to TRBJ2-7; D gene uncertain. This CDR3 has 11 amino acids. CDR1 SNHLY and CDR2 FYNNEI come from the germline V gene. The ends were cut back, 9 bases at V and 4 bases at J, with 10 bases in the middle. This CDR3 reads CASLVSYEQYF. The DNA for the CDR3 is TGTGCCAGTCTAGTGTCTTACGAGCAGTACTTC.

The V gene is TRBV19, the J gene TRBJ2-7, with 10 bases matching TRBD2. The CDR3 covers 16 residues. The J segment lost 7 bases and the V segment lost 7 bases, leaving 16 bases of the junction unmatched. Per the germline V gene, CDR1 is LNHDA and CDR2 is SQIVND (reference sequence). The CDR3 reads CASKPSGSVRREEQYF. The CDR3 nucleotides are TGTGCCAGTAAGCCTAGCGGGAGCGTCCGCCGGGAGGAGCAGTACTTC. The whole variable domain, filled in from reference TRBV19 and TRBJ2-7, reads DGGITQSPKYLFRKEGQNVTLSCEQNLNHDAMYWYRQDPGQGLRLIYYSQIVNDFQKGDIAEGYSVSREKKESFPLTVTSAQKNPTAFYLCASKPSGSVRREEQYFGPGTRLTVT.

This chain uses TRBV4-1 with TRBJ2-4, with 10 bases matching TRBD2. Looked up from germline, CDR1 is MGHRA and CDR2 is YSYEKL. V gave up 1 base and J gave up 0 bases; unmatched junction bases: 9. This CDR3 has 19 amino acids. CDR3 nucleotides: TGCGCCAGCAGCCAAGGGAGGGCCATAGCGGGGGGAGCCAAAAACATTCAGTACTTC. Its translation: CASSQGRAIAGGAKNIQYF.

The rearrangement uses TRBV7-3 and TRBJ2-2, with 7 nucleotides matching TRBD1. V lost 6 bases and J lost 1; bases outside the gene matches: 8. CDR1 is SGHTA and CDR2 is FQGTGA in the germline V gene. This CDR3 contains 16 residues. DNA of the CDR3: TGTGCCAGCAGTCCCGACAGGGCGGTGAACACCGGGGAGCTGTTTTTT. It specifies CASSPDRAVNTGELFF. The full variable domain, completed using reference TRBV7-3 and TRBJ2-2, is GAGVSQTPSNKVTEKGKYVELRCDPISGHTALYWYRQSLGQGPEFLIYFQGTGAADDSGLPNDRFFAVRPEGSVSTLKIQRTERGDSAVYLCASSPDRAVNTGELFFGEGSRLTVL.

V gene TRBV19 combines with J gene TRBJ1-2; D unclear. V gave up 5 bases and J gave up 2 bases, with 12 bases separating them. Germline assignment: CDR1 LNHDA and CDR2 SQIVND (reference sequence). The CDR3 totals 14 residues. DNA of the CDR3: TGTGCCAGTAGTCGAGGCGGCTGGAACTATGGCTACACCTTC. Translating it yields CASSRGGWNYGYTF.

This chain joins TRBV3-1 (or the pseudogene TRBV3-2) and TRBJ1-2; 7 bases are a match to TRBD1. Germline lookup yields CDR1 LGHDT and CDR2 YNNKEL (reference sequence). V gave up 8 bases and J gave up 2 bases; unmatched junction bases: 8. The CDR3 spans 14 residues. CDR3 nucleotide sequence: TGTGCCAGCCACAGGACAGGTGGGAACTATGGCTACACCTTC. Translated, it gives CASHRTGGNYGYTF.

The chain has TRBV6-2 or TRBV6-3 and TRBJ2-7; D is uncertain. Trimming took 4 bases from V and 3 from J, leaving 10 bases between them. The V gene's germline CDR1 is MNHEY and CDR2 SVGEGT. The CDR3 length is 13 residues. CDR3 nucleotides: TGTGCCAGCAGTTCCAGAATGATCTACGAGCAGTACTTC. This gives the protein CASSSRMIYEQYF.

V is TRBV11-2 and J is TRBJ2-7; D possibly corresponds to TRBD2 (6 bases). This CDR3 contains 17 residues. Germline CDR1 is SGHAT and CDR2 is FQNNGV. V was shortened by 2 bases and J by 4 bases, with 21 bases between the two germline ends. CDR3 nucleotides: TGTGCCAGCAGCTTACCTTGGGGTCTGGGGGGAAATTACGAGCAGTACTTC. Translation gives CASSLPWGLGGNYEQYF.

Comment on this clone: Other nucleotide sequences in the sample specify the same CDR3. The chain uses TRBV20-1 and TRBJ2-5, with no clear D. CDR3 length: 11 amino acids. With 2 bases removed from V and 2 bases from J, the gap between germline ends came to 3 bases. Germline loops: CDR1 DFQATT, CDR2 SNEGSKA (reference sequence). CDR3 protein: CSARRQETQYF. In DNA form, the CDR3 reads TGCAGTGCTAGACGTCAAGAGACCCAGTACTTC.

The V call is TRBV6-5, the J call TRBJ2-2; 7 bases match TRBD2. There are 15 residues in the CDR3. Per germline, CDR1 MNHEY and CDR2 SVGAGI. J was trimmed by 4 bases and V by 6 bases; bases with no gene match: 8. CDR3 loop: CASRMGTMATGELFF. Written as DNA, the CDR3 is TGTGCCAGCAGGATGGGGACTATGGCCACCGGGGAGCTGTTTTTT.

Comments on this clone: Other DNA sequences in this specimen translate into the identical CDR3. J is TRBJ2-3 and V is TRBV5-1; 7 nucleotides match TRBD2. Germline values: CDR1 SGHRS, CDR2 YFSETQ. The CDR3 runs 14 residues. V lost 0 bases to trimming and J lost 4 bases; unmatched junction nucleotides: 2. The DNA for the CDR3 is TGCGCCAGCAGCTTGGAGAGCGGGGCAGATACGCAGTATTTT. Protein product: CASSLESGADTQYF.

This chain joins TRBV19 and TRBJ1-2; no reliable D call. V was pared by 0 bases and J by 1 base, with 12 bases between. The CDR3 has 16 residues. The germline CDR1 and CDR2 sequences are LNHDA and SQIVND (reference sequence). CDR3 loop: CASSIDFGRVNYGYTF. As DNA, the CDR3 is TGTGCCAGTAGTATAGACTTCGGACGGGTTAACTATGGCTACACCTTC.

V and J are TRBV3-1 (or the pseudogene TRBV3-2) and TRBJ1-3; tentative D call: TRBD1 (5 bases). CDR3 size: 14 residues. V lost 4 bases and J 9 bases, leaving 16 bases between the germline ends. In germline, CDR1 is LGHDT, CDR2 YNNKEL (reference sequence). DNA of the CDR3: TGTGCCAGCAGCCCACTAGACGGGGGTGGCACCATATATTTT. This gives the protein CASSPLDGGGTIYF.

The chain is built from TRBV2 and TRBJ1-3, with D possibly TRBD1 on 5 matching bases. This CDR3 spans 17 amino acids. CDR1 is SNHLY, CDR2 FYNNEI, per germline. V was trimmed by 4 bases and J by 0 bases, leaving 16 bases between them. The chain's CDR3 is CASSVSKDTSSGNTIYF. The CDR3, as DNA: TGTGCCAGCAGTGTGAGCAAGGACACCTCCTCTGGAAACACCATATATTTT.

V usage is TRBV19 and J usage is TRBJ1-5; TRBD1 might be the D (6 bases). CDR3 length equals 12 residues. Trimming removed 6 bases at V and 7 bases at J, with 10 bases between. In germline, CDR1 is LNHDA, CDR2 SQIVND (reference sequence). The CDR3 DNA sequence: TGTGCCAGTAGGGGGGCTGGGCAGCCCCAGCATTTT. Its protein is CASRGAGQPQHF.

This chain links TRBV6-5 with TRBJ1-2; D not resolved. Trimming removed 7 bases from V and 4 bases from J, with 10 bases in between. Germline CDR1 is MNHEY and CDR2 is SVGAGI. The CDR3 runs 12 residues. The CDR3 loop reads CASTTVGYGYTF. The CDR3 DNA reads TGTGCCAGCACTACGGTGGGCTATGGCTACACCTTC.

This chain links TRBV7-9 with TRBJ2-4; possible D gene TRBD1, 5 bases. Germline V gene sequence: CDR1 SEHNR, CDR2 FQNEAQ (reference sequence). This CDR3 comprises 12 residues. V lost 5 bases, J lost 6 bases, and 8 bases lay in between. DNA of the CDR3: TGTGCCAGCAGCCCCCAGGGAAACATTCAGTACTTC. Translation: CASSPQGNIQYF.